These 19 T cell receptor beta chains were sequenced from one sample in a study of blood T cells in healthy people across ages. A second PCR of 7 to 11 cycles used a sample-barcoded 5' primer and a J-beta primer mix. TCRdb passed the 5' RACE reads through MiXCR, listing each CDR3 protein once. The sample includes approximately 850,000 distinct CDR3 sequences, approximately 44% of them seen just once. Sequences were obtained from blood. Source of these receptors: a man aged 55 to 70 in good health.

The gene calls are TRBV20-1 and TRBJ2-7; D possibly corresponds to TRBD1 (5 bases). Trimming stripped 8 bases from V and 3 bases from J, with 20 bases between. The CDR3 has 14 amino acids. The germline gives CDR1 DFQATT, CDR2 SNEGSKA (reference sequence). In nucleotides, the CDR3 is TGCAGTACTGTACAGGATAACGCTGTCTACGAGCAGTACTTC. It yields the protein CSTVQDNAVYEQYF.

The chain links TRBV2 to TRBJ1-5; D is unresolved. V was cut by 1 base and J by 11 bases, with 15 bases left in between. Germline CDR1 reads SNHLY; CDR2 reads FYNNEI. The CDR3 sequence is 14 residues long. For the CDR3, the DNA is TGTGCCAGCAGTGAAGATAGGCAATTCAGTACCCAGCATTTT. Translating it yields CASSEDRQFSTQHF. The entire variable domain, with the rest obtained from reference TRBV2 and TRBJ1-5, is as follows: EPEVTQTPSHQVTQMGQEVILRCVPISNHLYFYWYRQILGQKVEFLVSFYNNEISEKSEIFDDQFSVERPDGSNFTLKIRSTKLEDSAMYFCASSEDRQFSTQHFGDGTRLSIL.

The chain has TRBV5-8 and TRBJ2-3, with D maybe TRBD2 (6 bases). Germline V lookup: CDR1 SGHTS, CDR2 YDEGEE. The CDR3 extends over 17 amino acids. V lost 4 bases, J lost 6 bases, and 24 bases lay in between. CDR3 nucleotides: TGTGCCAGCAGCCCCGAGACGGGACTCCCAACCAGCGATACGCAGTATTTT. It codes for CASSPETGLPTSDTQYF.

Of note for this clonotype: An end of the junction differs from the germline gene, which may be a read error. This chain links TRBV6-5 with TRBJ2-5, with D perhaps TRBD1 (6 bases). The CDR3 is made up of 13 amino acids. The germline CDR1 and CDR2 sequences are MNHEY and SVGAGI. As DNA, the CDR3 is TGTGTCAGCCGCCAAGAAACCCCCGGACAGCAGTACTTC. It codes for CVSRQETPGQQYF.

V usage is TRBV7-3 and J usage is TRBJ1-4; TRBD1 might be the D (5 bases). Trimming shortened V by 8 bases and J by 2 bases, and 15 bases separated the two germline ends. The germline CDR1 and CDR2 sequences are SGHTA and FQGTGA. The CDR3 extends over 15 amino acids. CDR3 sequence: CASGAGRGTNEKLFF. The CDR3 region has the DNA TGTGCCAGCGGCGCGGGGAGGGGCACTAATGAAAAACTGTTTTTT.

This clonotype has a handful of counts. The J gene is TRBJ2-7, the V gene TRBV20-1; no firm D call. This CDR3 is built from 12 residues. Trimming left V 5 bases short and J 2 bases short, with 10 bases between. CDR1 is DFQATT and CDR2 is SNEGSKA in the germline V gene (reference sequence). CDR3 protein: CSASRVPYEQYF. In DNA, the CDR3 is TGCAGTGCTTCCCGTGTGCCCTACGAGCAGTACTTC.

This clonotype was observed a few times. The rearrangement joins TRBV5-1 to TRBJ1-4; D perhaps matches TRBD1 (6 bases). There are 18 residues in the CDR3. V dropped 4 bases and J dropped 8 bases, with 27 bases sitting between them. Germline V gene data show CDR1 as SGHRS and CDR2 as YFSETQ. For the CDR3, the DNA is TGCGCCAGCAGCCTAACTCCGTCGGGGGCCGGAGGGAACGAAAAACTGTTTTTT. This encodes CASSLTPSGAGGNEKLFF.

The chain recombines TRBV20-1 with TRBJ2-3; D is perhaps TRBD2 (5 bases). V gave up 0 bases and J gave up 6 bases, with 22 bases separating them. The CDR3 totals 17 residues. From germline, CDR1 is DFQATT and CDR2 SNEGSKA (reference sequence). The CDR3 coding sequence is TGCAGTGCTAGAGAGAGGGCCCCCCTACTGGCGTCGGATACGCAGTATTTT. As protein: CSARERAPLLASDTQYF.

J is TRBJ2-4 and V is TRBV5-1, with 9 bases that match TRBD2. The J call may be faulty, since TRBJ2-7 better matches the DNA end. In germline, CDR1 is SGHRS, CDR2 YFSETQ. The CDR3 has 15 residues. CDR3: CASSVRSSGKYEQYF. CDR3 in DNA: TGCGCCAGCAGTGTAAGGTCTAGCGGGAAGTACGAGCAGTACTTC.

This clonotype was recorded a few times. The genes are TRBV24-1 and TRBJ2-3; no reliable D call. This CDR3 has 13 amino acids. The V end lost 1 base, the J end lost 2 bases, and 3 bases lay between the germline ends. Per the germline V gene, CDR1 is KGHDR and CDR2 is SFDVKD. CDR3 DNA: TGTGCCACCAGTGATTTTCCCACAGATACGCAGTATTTT. Amino acid sequence: CATSDFPTDTQYF.

This clonotype was detected only once. The chain has TRBV12-3 or TRBV12-4 and TRBJ2-1, with 9 bases fitting TRBD2. The CDR3 spans 15 residues. Germline trimming cut 3 bases from V and 6 bases from J; bases unmatched to any gene: 6. The CDR3 nucleotides are TGTGCCAGCAGTTTTCTAGCGGGGACTCCCAATGAGCAGTTCTTC. The encoded protein is CASSFLAGTPNEQFF.

The chain recombines TRBV18 with TRBJ2-1; TRBD1 might be the D (6 bases). Germline CDR1 is KGHSH and CDR2 is LQKENI. There are 16 residues in the CDR3. V was pared by 3 bases and J by 5 bases, with 17 bases between. CDR3: CASSPRKNRDDNEQFF. As DNA, the CDR3 is TGTGCCAGCTCACCCCGAAAGAACAGGGACGACAATGAGCAGTTCTTC.

CDR3 nucleotide sequence: TGCAGCGACGTACACGGGACAGCTAACTATGGCTACACCTTC. As protein: CSDVHGTANYGYTF. This chain uses TRBV29-1 with TRBJ1-2, with 7 bases identical to TRBD1. The CDR3 runs to 14 residues. Germline V lookup: CDR1 SQVTM, CDR2 ANQGSEA. J was trimmed by 0 bases and V by 7 bases; bases with no gene match: 8.

This clonotype was observed a few times. The chain links TRBV4-1 to TRBJ2-7; 7 bases line up with TRBD2. J lost 2 bases, V lost 4 bases, and 8 bases had no gene match. There are 15 residues in the CDR3. Germline V gene lookup returns CDR1 MGHRA and CDR2 YSYEKL. CDR3: CASSRGSGVPYEQYF. The CDR3 nucleotides are TGCGCCAGCAGCCGAGGGAGCGGGGTTCCCTACGAGCAGTACTTC.

CDR3 amino acids: CSATEDTYSNQPQHF. CDR3 nucleotide sequence: TGCAGTGCTACTGAGGACACGTATAGCAATCAGCCCCAGCATTTT. The V gene is TRBV20-1, the J gene TRBJ1-5, with D possibly being TRBD1 (5 bases). V was cut by 4 bases and J by 0 bases, with 13 bases left in between. The CDR3 consists of 15 residues. CDR1 is DFQATT, CDR2 SNEGSKA, per germline (reference sequence).

The rearrangement uses TRBV6-2 or TRBV6-3 and TRBJ2-5, with TRBD2 matching over 9 bases. The CDR3 runs 14 residues. V shed 8 bases and J 11 bases; nucleotides not matched to a gene: 15. Germline V gene lookup returns CDR1 MNHEY and CDR2 SVGEGT. The CDR3 DNA follows: TGTGCCAGCGGCCCGCGGGGGGGTCCCAATGAGCAGTACTTC. Its protein product is CASGPRGGPNEQYF.

The rearrangement uses TRBV11-1 and TRBJ2-3; 7 bases fit TRBD2. The CDR3 consists of 16 residues. The V gene's germline CDR1 is SGHAT and CDR2 FQDESV (reference sequence). Trimming cost V 4 bases and J 14 bases; bases outside gene matches: 21. The CDR3 sequence is CASSSVGAGEFRYAYF. The CDR3 nucleotides are TGTGCCAGCAGCTCCGTCGGGGCGGGAGAATTCAGATACGCGTATTTT.

This clonotype appeared a single time. The chain uses TRBV20-1 and TRBJ2-3; unclear D gene. Germline assignment: CDR1 DFQATT and CDR2 SNEGSKA (reference sequence). Trimming took off 6 bases at V and 8 bases at J, with 18 bases between the two ends. There are 13 residues in the CDR3. Written as DNA, the CDR3 is TGCAGTGCCCTACCGTTAGACTGGGGTACGCAGTATTTT. Translation: CSALPLDWGTQYF.

This clonotype was recorded only once. J is TRBJ1-5 and V is TRBV4-3, with 8 bases matching TRBD1. Germline V gives CDR1 LGHNA, CDR2 YSLEER. V shed 0 bases and J 6 bases; nucleotides not matched to a gene: 7. The length of the CDR3 is 16 residues. This CDR3 is CASSQDWTGRSQPQHF. DNA for the CDR3: TGCGCCAGCAGCCAAGATTGGACAGGGCGTAGTCAGCCCCAGCATTTT.